This TCR beta chain was recovered during a study of monozygotic twins with inflammatory bowel disease. CDR1 is MNHEY, CDR2 SVGAGI, per germline. This CDR3 comprises 15 residues. TCRdb re-called the 5' RACE reads and shows each CDR3 protein once, DNA omitted. This sample contains over 100,000 distinct CDR3 sequences. The rearrangement joins TRBV6-5 to TRBJ2-3; the D call from TCRdb, TRBD1, cannot be confirmed without DNA. This clonotype was obtained from a human donor with ulcerative colitis or Crohn's disease, or a healthy co-twin of an affected twin (not recorded which). The sequenced material came from blood. The CDR3 sequence: CASSLQGFVTDTQYF.